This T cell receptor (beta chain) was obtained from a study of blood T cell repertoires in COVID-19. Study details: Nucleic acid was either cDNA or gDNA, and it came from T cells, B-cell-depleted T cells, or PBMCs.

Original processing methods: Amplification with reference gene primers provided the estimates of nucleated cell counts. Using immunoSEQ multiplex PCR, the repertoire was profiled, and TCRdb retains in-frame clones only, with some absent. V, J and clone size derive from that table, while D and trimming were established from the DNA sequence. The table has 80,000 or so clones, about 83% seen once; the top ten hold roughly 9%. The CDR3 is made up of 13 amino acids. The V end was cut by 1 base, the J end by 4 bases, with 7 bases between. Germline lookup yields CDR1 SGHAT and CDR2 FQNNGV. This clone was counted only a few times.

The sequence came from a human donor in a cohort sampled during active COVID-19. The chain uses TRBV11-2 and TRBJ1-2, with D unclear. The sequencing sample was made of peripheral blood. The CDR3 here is CASSLGWAYGYTF. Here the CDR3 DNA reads TGTGCCAGCAGCTTAGGGTGGGCCTATGGCTACACCTTC.